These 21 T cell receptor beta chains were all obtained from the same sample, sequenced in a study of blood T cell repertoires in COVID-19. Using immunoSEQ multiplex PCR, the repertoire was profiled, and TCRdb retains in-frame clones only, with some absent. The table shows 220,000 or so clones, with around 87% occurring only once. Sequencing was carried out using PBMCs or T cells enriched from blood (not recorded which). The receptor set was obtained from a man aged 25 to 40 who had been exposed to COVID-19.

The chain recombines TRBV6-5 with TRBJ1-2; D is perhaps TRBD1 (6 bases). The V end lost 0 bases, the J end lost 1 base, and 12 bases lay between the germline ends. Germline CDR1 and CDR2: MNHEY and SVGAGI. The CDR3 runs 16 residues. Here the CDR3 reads CASSYSTGWGNYGYTF. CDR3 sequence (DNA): TGTGCCAGCAGTTACTCCACAGGGTGGGGTAACTATGGCTACACCTTC.

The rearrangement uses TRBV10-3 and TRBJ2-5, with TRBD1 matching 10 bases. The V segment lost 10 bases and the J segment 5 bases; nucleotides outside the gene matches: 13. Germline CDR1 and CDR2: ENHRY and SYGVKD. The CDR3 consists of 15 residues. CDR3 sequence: CATRTTTGGLETQYF. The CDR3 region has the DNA TGTGCCACCCGAACTACGACAGGGGGCCTCGAGACCCAGTACTTC.

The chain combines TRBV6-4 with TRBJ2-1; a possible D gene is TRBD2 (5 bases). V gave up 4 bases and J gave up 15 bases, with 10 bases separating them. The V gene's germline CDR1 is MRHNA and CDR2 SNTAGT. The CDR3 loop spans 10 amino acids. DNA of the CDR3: TGTGCCAGCAGTGCCGGGAAACGGTTCTTC. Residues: CASSAGKRFF.

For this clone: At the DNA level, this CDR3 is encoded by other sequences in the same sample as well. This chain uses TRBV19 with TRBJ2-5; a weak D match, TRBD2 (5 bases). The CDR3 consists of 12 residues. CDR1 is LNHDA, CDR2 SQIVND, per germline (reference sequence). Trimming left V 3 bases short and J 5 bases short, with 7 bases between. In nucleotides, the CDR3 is TGTGCCAGTAGTATCACGGGGGAGACCCAGTACTTC. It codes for CASSITGETQYF.

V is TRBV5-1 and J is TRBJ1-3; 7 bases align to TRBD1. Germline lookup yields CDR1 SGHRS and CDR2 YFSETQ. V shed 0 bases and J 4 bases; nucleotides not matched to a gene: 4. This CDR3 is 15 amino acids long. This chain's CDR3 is CASSLEGAHGNTIYF. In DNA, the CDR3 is TGCGCCAGCAGCTTGGAGGGGGCGCACGGAAACACCATATATTTT.

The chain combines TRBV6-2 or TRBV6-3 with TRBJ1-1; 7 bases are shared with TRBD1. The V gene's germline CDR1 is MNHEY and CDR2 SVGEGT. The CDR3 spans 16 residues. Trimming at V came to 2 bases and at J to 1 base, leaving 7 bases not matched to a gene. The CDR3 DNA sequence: TGTGCCAGCAGTTACGTTAGAGGGGGCGCGAACACTGAAGCTTTCTTT. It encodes CASSYVRGGANTEAFF.

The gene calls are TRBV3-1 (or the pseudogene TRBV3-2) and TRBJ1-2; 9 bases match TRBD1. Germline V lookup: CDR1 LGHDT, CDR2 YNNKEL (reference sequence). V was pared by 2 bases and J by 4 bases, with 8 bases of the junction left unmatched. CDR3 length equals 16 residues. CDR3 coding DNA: TGTGCCAGCAGCCAAACCGGGACAGGGCCCTCCTATGGCTACACCTTC. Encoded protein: CASSQTGTGPSYGYTF.

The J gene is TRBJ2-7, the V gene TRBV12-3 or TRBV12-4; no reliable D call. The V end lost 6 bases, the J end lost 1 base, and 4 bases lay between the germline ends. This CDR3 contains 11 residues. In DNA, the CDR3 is TGTGCCAGCAGCCATTCCTACGAGCAGTACTTC. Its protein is CASSHSYEQYF.

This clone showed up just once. The DNA for the CDR3 is TGTGCCAGCAGCCCCAGCGGTCAGGCACACTATGGCTACACCTTC. Encoded protein: CASSPSGQAHYGYTF. This chain joins TRBV5-8 and TRBJ1-2; D call uncertain. The CDR3 totals 15 residues. Germline V lookup: CDR1 SGHTS, CDR2 YDEGEE. The V and J ends lost 4 bases and 3 bases respectively, with 16 bases between them.

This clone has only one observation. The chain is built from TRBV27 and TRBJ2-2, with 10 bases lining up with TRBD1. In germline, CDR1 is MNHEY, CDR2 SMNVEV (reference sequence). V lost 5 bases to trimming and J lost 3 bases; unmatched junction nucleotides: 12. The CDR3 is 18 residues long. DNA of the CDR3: TGTGCCAGCAGTCGCCGACAGGGGGCTAAATTAGACACCGGGGAGCTGTTTTTT. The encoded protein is CASSRRQGAKLDTGELFF.

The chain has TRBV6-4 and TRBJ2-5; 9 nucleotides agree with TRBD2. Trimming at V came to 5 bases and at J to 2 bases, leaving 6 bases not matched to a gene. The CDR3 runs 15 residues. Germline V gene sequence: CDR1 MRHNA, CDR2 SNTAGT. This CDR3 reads CASSPRGGGQETQYF. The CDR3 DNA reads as TGTGCCAGCAGTCCCCGCGGGGGGGGACAAGAGACCCAGTACTTC.

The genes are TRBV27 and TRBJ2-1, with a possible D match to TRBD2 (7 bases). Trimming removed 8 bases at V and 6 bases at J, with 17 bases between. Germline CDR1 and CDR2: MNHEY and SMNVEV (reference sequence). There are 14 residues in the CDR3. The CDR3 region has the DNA TGTGCCAGCGGGGGGGCCTTTTTTTCCAATGAGCAGTTCTTC. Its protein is CASGGAFFSNEQFF.

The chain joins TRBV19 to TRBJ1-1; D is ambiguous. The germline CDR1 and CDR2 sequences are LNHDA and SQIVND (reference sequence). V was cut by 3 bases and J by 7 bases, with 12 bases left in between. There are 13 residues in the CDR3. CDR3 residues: CASSIPLSGEAFF. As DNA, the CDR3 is TGTGCCAGTAGTATCCCTCTCAGTGGTGAAGCTTTCTTT.

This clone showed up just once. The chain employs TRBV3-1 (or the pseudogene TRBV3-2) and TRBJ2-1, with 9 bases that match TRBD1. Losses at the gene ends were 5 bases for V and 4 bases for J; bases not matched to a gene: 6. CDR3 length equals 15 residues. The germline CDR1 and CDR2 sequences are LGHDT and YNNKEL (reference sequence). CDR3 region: CASSVGTGRYNEQFF. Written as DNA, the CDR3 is TGTGCCAGCAGCGTTGGGACAGGGCGATACAATGAGCAGTTCTTC.

CDR3 sequence (DNA): TGTGCCAGCAGCCTGGACAGCTACGAGCAGTACTTC. Protein sequence: CASSLDSYEQYF. The chain couples TRBV4-2 to TRBJ2-7; possibly TRBD1 for D (6 bases). CDR1 and CDR2 from the germline V gene are LGHNA and YNFKEQ. This CDR3 is 12 amino acids long. V lost 4 bases and J lost 3, with 7 bases in between.

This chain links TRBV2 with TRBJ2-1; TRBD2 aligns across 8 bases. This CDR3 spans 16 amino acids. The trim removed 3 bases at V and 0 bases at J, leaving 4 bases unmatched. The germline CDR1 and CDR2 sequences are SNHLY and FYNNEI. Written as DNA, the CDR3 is TGTGCCAGCAGTGACCCTCGGGGGGGCTCCTACAATGAGCAGTTCTTC. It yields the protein CASSDPRGGSYNEQFF.

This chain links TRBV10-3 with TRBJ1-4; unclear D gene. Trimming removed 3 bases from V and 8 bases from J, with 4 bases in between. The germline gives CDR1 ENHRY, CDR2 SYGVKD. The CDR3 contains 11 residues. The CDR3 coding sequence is TGTGCCATCAGTGACGAGGAAAAACTGTTTTTT. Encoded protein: CAISDEEKLFF.

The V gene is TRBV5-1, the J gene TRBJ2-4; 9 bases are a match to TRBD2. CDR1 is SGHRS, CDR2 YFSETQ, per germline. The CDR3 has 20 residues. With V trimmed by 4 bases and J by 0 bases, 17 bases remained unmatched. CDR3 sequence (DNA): TGCGCCAGCAGCCTGGACCGACTAGCGGCCTCTCTATTAGCCAAAAACATTCAGTACTTC. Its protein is CASSLDRLAASLLAKNIQYF. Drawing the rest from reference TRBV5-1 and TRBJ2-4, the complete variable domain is KAGVTQTPRYLIKTRGQQVTLSCSPISGHRSVSWYQQTPGQGLQFLFEYFSETQRNKGNFPGRFSGRQFSNSRSEMNVSTLELGDSALYLCASSLDRLAASLLAKNIQYFGAGTRLSVL.

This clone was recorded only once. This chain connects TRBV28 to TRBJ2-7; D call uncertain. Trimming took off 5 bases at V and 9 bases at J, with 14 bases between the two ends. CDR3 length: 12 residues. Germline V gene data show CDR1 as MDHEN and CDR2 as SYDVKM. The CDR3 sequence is CASSPPGSGQYF. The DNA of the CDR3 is TGTGCCAGCAGTCCGCCCGGGTCCGGGCAGTACTTC.

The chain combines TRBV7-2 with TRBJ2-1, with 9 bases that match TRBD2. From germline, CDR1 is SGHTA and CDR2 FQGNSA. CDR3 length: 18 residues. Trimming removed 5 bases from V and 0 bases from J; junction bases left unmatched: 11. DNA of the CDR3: TGTGCCAGCAGCAATAGGAAGCGGGGGGACCCCTCCTACAATGAGCAGTTCTTC. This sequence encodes CASSNRKRGDPSYNEQFF.

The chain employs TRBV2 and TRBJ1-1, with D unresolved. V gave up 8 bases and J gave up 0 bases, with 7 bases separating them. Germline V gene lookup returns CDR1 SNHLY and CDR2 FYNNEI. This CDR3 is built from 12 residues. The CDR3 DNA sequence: TGTGCCAGCGCAAACATGAACACTGAAGCTTTCTTT. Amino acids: CASANMNTEAFF.